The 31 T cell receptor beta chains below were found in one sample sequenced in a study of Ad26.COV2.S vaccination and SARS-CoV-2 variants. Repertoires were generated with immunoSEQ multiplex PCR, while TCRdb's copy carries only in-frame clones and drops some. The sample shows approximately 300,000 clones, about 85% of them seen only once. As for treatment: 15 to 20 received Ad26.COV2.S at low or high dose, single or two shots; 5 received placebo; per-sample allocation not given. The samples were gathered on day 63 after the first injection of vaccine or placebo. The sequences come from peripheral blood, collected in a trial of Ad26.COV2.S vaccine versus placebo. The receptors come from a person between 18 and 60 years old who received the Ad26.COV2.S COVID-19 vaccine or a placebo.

CDR3: CASLGERGNQETQYF. As DNA, the CDR3 is TGTGCCAGCCTGGGTGAGCGGGGGAACCAAGAGACCCAGTACTTC. The V and J genes are TRBV2 and TRBJ2-5; 8 bases align to TRBD2. Germline values: CDR1 SNHLY, CDR2 FYNNEI. With V trimmed by 8 bases and J by 0 bases, 8 bases remained unmatched. The CDR3 length is 15 residues.

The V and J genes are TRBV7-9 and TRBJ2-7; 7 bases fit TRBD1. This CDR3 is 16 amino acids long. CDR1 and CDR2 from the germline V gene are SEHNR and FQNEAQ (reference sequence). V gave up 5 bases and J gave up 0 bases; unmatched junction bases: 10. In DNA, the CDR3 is TGTGCCAGCAGCCTACAGGGGACAGTTTCCTCCTACGAGCAGTACTTC. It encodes CASSLQGTVSSYEQYF.

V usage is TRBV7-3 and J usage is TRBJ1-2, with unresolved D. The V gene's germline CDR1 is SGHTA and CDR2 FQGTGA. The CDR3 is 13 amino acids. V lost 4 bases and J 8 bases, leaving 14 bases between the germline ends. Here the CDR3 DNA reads TGTGCCAGCAGCTCCCCCGAGGGTAGGGGCTACACCTTC. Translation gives CASSSPEGRGYTF.

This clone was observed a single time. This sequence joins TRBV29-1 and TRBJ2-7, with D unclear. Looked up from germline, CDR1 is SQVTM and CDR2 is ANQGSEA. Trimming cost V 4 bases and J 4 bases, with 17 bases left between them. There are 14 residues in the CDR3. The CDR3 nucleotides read TGCAGCGTTGCAGGCTTGGGGTCAGTTTACGAGCAGTACTTC. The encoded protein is CSVAGLGSVYEQYF.

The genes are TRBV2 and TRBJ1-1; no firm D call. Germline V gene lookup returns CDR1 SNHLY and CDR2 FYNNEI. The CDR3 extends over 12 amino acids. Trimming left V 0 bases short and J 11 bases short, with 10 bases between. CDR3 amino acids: CASSEAQLAAFF. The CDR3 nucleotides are TGTGCCAGCAGTGAAGCGCAGTTGGCGGCTTTCTTT.

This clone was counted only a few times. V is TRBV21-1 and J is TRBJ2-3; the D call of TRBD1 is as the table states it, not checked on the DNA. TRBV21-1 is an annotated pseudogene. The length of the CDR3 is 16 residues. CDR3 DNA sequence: TGTGCCAGCAGCAAAGTCGACAGAGGCTTCACAGATACGCAGTATTTT. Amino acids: CASSKVDRGFTDTQYF.

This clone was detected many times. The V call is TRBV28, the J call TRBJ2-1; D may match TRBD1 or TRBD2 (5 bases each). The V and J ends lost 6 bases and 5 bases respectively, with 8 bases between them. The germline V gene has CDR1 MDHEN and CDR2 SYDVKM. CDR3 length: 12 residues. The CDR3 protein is CASRGVNNEQFF. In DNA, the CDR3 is TGTGCCAGCAGGGGGGTAAACAATGAGCAGTTCTTC.

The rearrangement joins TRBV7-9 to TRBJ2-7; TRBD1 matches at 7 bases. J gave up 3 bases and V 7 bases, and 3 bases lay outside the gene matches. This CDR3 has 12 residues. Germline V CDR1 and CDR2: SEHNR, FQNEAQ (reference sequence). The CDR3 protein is CASNSGGYEQYF. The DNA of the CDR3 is TGTGCCAGCAACTCAGGGGGCTACGAGCAGTACTTC.

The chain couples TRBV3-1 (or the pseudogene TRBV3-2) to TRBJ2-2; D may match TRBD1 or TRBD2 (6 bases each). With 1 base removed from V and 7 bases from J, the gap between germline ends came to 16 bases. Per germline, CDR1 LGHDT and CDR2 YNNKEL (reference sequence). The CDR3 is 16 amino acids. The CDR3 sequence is CASSQGEGGVHGELFF. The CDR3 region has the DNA TGTGCCAGCAGCCAAGGTGAGGGGGGTGTCCACGGGGAGCTGTTTTTT.

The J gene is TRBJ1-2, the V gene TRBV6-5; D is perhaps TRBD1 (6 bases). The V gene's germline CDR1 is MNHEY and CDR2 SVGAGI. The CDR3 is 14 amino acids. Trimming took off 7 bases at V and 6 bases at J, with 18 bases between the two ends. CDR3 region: CASNTIWGAHGYTF. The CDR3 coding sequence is TGTGCCAGCAACACGATCTGGGGGGCCCATGGCTACACCTTC.

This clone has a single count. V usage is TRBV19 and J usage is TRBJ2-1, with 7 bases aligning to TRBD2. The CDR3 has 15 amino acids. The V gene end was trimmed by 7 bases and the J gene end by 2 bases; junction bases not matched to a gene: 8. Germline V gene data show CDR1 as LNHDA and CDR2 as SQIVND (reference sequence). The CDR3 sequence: CASTVGRGPYNEQFF. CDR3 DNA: TGTGCCAGTACCGTGGGGAGGGGACCCTACAATGAGCAGTTCTTC.

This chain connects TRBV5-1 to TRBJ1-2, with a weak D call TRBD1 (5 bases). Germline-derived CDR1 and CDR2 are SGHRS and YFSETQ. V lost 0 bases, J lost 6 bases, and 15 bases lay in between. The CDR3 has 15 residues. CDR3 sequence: CASSLGQMTSDGYTF. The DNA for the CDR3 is TGCGCCAGCAGCTTGGGACAGATGACTTCCGATGGCTACACCTTC.

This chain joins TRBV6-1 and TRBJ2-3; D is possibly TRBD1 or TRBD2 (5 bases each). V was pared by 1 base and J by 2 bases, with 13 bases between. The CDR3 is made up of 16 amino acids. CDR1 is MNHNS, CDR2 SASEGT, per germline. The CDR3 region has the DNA TGTGCCAGCAGTGAAGTCGGTTGGGGGTACACAGATACGCAGTATTTT. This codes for CASSEVGWGYTDTQYF.

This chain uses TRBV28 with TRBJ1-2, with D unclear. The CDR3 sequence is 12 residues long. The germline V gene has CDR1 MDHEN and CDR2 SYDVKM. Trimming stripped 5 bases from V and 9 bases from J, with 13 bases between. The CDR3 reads CASSAPGVRYTF. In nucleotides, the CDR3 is TGTGCCAGCAGTGCCCCGGGTGTCCGCTACACCTTC.

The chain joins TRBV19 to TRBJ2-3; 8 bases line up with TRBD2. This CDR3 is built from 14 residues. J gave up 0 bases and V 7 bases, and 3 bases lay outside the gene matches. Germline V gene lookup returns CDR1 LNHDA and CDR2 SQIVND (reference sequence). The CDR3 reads CASIPSGSTDTQYF. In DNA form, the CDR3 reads TGTGCCAGTATTCCTAGCGGGAGCACAGATACGCAGTATTTT.

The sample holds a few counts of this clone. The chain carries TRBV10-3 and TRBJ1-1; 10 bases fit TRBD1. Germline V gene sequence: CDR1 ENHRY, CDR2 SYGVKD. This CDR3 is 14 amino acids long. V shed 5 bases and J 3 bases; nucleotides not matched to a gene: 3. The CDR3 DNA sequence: TGTGCCATCAGTCGACAGGGGGCGGACACTGAAGCTTTCTTT. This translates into CAISRQGADTEAFF.

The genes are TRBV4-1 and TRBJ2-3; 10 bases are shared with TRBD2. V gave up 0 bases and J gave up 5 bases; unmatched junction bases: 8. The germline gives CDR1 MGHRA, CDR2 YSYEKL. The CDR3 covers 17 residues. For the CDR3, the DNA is TGCGCCAGCAGCCAAGATTCCAGCGGGGGGGCGCAAGATACGCAGTATTTT. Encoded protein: CASSQDSSGGAQDTQYF.

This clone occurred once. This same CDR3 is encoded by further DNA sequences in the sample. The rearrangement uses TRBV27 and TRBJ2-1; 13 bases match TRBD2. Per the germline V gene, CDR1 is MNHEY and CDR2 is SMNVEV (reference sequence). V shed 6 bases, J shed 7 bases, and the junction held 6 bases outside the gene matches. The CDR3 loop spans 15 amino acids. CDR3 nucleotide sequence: TGTGCCAGCAGCCCAGGGACTAGCGGGGTGAATGAGCAGTTCTTC. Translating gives CASSPGTSGVNEQFF.

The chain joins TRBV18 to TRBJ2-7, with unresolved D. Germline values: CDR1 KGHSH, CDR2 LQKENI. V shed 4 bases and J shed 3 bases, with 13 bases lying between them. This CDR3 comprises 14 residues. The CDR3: CASSLLATDYEQYF. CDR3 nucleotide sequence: TGTGCCAGCTCACTACTTGCGACGGACTACGAGCAGTACTTC.

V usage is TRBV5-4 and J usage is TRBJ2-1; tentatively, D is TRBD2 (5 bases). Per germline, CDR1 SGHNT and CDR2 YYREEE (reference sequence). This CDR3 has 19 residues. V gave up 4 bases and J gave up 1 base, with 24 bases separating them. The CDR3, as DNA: TGTGCCAGCAGCCTGAGGGCGATTCTCCCTATGCTTTCCTACAATGAGCAGTTCTTC. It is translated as CASSLRAILPMLSYNEQFF.

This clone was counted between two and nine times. In nucleotides, the CDR3 is TGTGCCAGCAGCCGGGCAGGGTCTGGCACCGGGGAGCTGTTTTTT. This sequence encodes CASSRAGSGTGELFF. This chain uses TRBV7-2 with TRBJ2-2, with D possibly being TRBD1 (5 bases). CDR3 length equals 15 residues. Germline CDR1 SGHTA, CDR2 FQGNSA. Trimming stripped 5 bases from V and 4 bases from J, with 14 bases between.

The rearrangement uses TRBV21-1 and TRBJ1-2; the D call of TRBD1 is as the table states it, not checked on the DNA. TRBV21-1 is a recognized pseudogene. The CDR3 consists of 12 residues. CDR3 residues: CASSKFDSPCTF. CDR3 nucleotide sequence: TGTGCCAGCAGCAAGTTCGACAGCCCGTGCACCTTC.

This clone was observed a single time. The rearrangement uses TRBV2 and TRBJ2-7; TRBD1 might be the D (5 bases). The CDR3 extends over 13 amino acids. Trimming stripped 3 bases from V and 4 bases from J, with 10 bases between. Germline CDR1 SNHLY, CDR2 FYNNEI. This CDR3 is CASSDRAVYEQYF. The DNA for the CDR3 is TGTGCCAGCAGTGACAGGGCGGTGTACGAGCAGTACTTC.

The CDR3 loop is CATSRDLAGGLNEQFF. CDR3 nucleotides: TGTGCCACCAGCAGAGATCTAGCGGGGGGGCTAAATGAGCAGTTCTTC. This chain links TRBV15 with TRBJ2-1; 12 positions match TRBD2. The CDR3 sequence is 16 residues long. Trimming cost V 0 bases and J 7 bases; bases outside gene matches: 4. Germline CDR1 LNHNV, CDR2 YYDKDF (reference sequence).

DNA of the CDR3: TGCGCCAGCAGTCACAGGGTGGGGAGCAATCAGCCCCAGCATTTT. This encodes CASSHRVGSNQPQHF. The chain combines TRBV23-1 with TRBJ1-5, with D perhaps matching TRBD1 (5 bases). TRBV23-1 is flagged as an ORF with uncertain function. The CDR3 loop spans 15 amino acids. With 3 bases removed from V and 1 base from J, the gap between germline ends came to 10 bases.

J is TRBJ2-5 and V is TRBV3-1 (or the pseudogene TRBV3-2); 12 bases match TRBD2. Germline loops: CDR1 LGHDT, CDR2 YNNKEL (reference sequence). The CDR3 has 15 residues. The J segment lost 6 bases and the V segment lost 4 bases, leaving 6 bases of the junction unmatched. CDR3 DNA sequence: TGTGCCAGCAGCCCACGGACTAGCGGGGTGCAGACCCAGTACTTC. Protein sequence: CASSPRTSGVQTQYF.

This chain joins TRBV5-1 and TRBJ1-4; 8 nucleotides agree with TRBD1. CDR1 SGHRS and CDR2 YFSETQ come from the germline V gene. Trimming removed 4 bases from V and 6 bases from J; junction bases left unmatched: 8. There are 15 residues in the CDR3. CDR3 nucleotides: TGCGCCAGCAGCATCTTTCAGGGGGCAGATGAAAAACTGTTTTTT. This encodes CASSIFQGADEKLFF.

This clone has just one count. CDR3 in amino acids: CASSLLPGQAGANYGYTF. DNA for the CDR3: TGTGCCAGCAGCTTGCTACCGGGACAGGCGGGCGCTAACTATGGCTACACCTTC. The V and J genes are TRBV5-5 and TRBJ1-2; 8 bases agree with TRBD1. The germline gives CDR1 SGHKS, CDR2 YYEKEE (reference sequence). The CDR3 is made up of 18 amino acids. V trimming: 1 base; J trimming: 0 bases; junction bases outside the gene matches: 11.

DNA of the CDR3: TGTGCCAGCAGCCATCTAGGGGGCTCCTCCTACGAGCAGTACTTC. Translation gives CASSHLGGSSYEQYF. The chain carries TRBV3-1 (or the pseudogene TRBV3-2) and TRBJ2-7, with 7 nucleotides matching TRBD1. The CDR3 length is 15 residues. CDR1 LGHDT and CDR2 YNNKEL come from the germline V gene (reference sequence). V trimming: 3 bases; J trimming: 0 bases; junction bases outside the gene matches: 5.

This CDR3 reads CASSYGTGNTIYF. Written as DNA, the CDR3 is TGTGCCAGCAGTTACGGGACTGGAAACACCATATATTTT. The chain uses TRBV6-6 and TRBJ1-3; no reliable D call. Germline V gene sequence: CDR1 MNHNY, CDR2 SVGAGI (reference sequence). CDR3 length: 13 amino acids. The V end was cut by 2 bases, the J end by 2 bases, with 4 bases between.

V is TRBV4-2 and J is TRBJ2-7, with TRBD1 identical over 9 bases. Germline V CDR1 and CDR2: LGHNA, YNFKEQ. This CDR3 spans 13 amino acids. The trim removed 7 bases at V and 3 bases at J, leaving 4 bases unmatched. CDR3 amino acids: CASTLGQGYEQYF. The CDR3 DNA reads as TGTGCCAGCACCTTGGGACAGGGCTACGAGCAGTACTTC.